This T cell receptor (beta chain) was recovered during a study of T-cell memory formation after mild COVID-19 (dated by TCRdb to the early 2020s). Looking at the study overall: TCR sequence clusters from the two donors were largely donor specific. Longitudinal TCRalpha and TCRbeta repertoire sequencing tracked T-cell clones expanding and contracting after mild COVID-19 in a couple of donors. Two young, previously healthy adult volunteers, one female and one male, were included in the cohort.

This clonotype was recorded a few times. Its antigen remains unidentified. One base away there is no much larger clone; base qualities are not given. Summary of the overall study and its limitations: Only a couple of mild cases were covered by the study, and larger cohorts that include severe cases with pre-infection samples were considered necessary. Clones contracting from day 15 to 85 had balanced CD4/CD8 phenotypes, while a second wave expanding from day 15 to 37 was biased towards CD4+. Whether the second-wave clones peaking on day 37 were SARS-CoV-2 specific was not confirmed. Some responding clones were detected in pre-infection memory, which suggested that pre-existing cross-reactive memory T cells had joined the SARS-CoV-2 response. Contracting CD4+ clones appeared mostly in the CM and EM memory subsets, whereas CD8+ clones were enriched in EMRA.

Trimming removed 0 bases from V and 1 base from J, leaving 10 bases between the germline ends. CDR3 length: 15 amino acids, cysteine to phenylalanine. Only the CDR3 DNA is retained, 45 bases long and in frame from the first base. The CDR1 and CDR2 encoded by the germline V gene are SGDLS and YYNGEE. Instrument on record: Illumina NovaSeq 6000. Using 5'RACE with constant-segment primers, TCRalpha and TCRbeta cDNA libraries were constructed, with sample barcodes and unique molecular identifiers added in the process. Trizol reagent was used to extract RNA from every sample. Amplification of the libraries took two PCR steps, and the second step added a second sample barcode plus Illumina TruSeq adapters. The libraries were sequenced on an Illumina NovaSeq using 2 x 150 bp paired-end reads. As for the authors' bioinformatics: With migec v1.2.7, reads were demultiplexed and then collapsed into UMI-guided consensus sequences. Using mixcr v2.1.11, UMI consensuses were aligned to TRA and TRB V and J templates and then assembled into clonotypes. Expanded or contracted clonotypes were those called significant by both edgeR and NoisET, with noise models trained on biological replicates. For edgeR calls, a false discovery rate-adjusted p below 0.01 and a log2 fold-change threshold of 1 were applied. As an exploratory analysis of dynamics, PCA with hierarchical clustering was applied to max-normalized trajectories of the 1000 most abundant clonotypes. Separately sequenced CD4+ and CD8+ repertoires were used to assign a CD4 or CD8 phenotype to each responding clone. TCRdb trimmed public reads at Q25 via fastp, called clones via MiXCR and kept in-frame beta chains. Rows matching on CDR3 protein sequence are summarized as one entry with the most common DNA and genes. Here the V and J calls rest on TCRdb's processing, not on the authors' analysis. This sample is represented by more than 300,000 distinct CDR3 sequences; 12% to 15% of them were singletons. Clones ranked in the top ten supply about a fifth of the sample.

PBMCs were isolated by Ficoll-Paque density gradient centrifugation. Material: PBMCs or a T cell subset sorted from them (not recorded which). This receptor was obtained from a man aged 18 to 30 who had mild COVID-19 (a few samples of this study predate the infection). The sample titles of this study are shuffled in the database, so cell type and time point are left out; the donor was told from shared clones. The chain was built from TRBV9 and TRBJ2-5, and perhaps TRBD1 as D gene, on 5 matching bases. Here the CDR3 is given as CASSVVPGPQETQYF. The bases are TGTGCCAGCAGCGTAGTCCCAGGGCCCCAAGAGACCCAGTACTTC.